The 9 T cell receptor beta chains below come from one sample, sequenced in a study of shared T cell receptors in the human thymus. Clones were sequenced by immunoSEQ multiplex PCR, and TCRdb holds only the in-frame ones, with some missing. The data contain approximately 730,000 clones, 80% to 90% of them singletons. This sample was shared with a second study, whose subject was human thymus T cells.

Sequencing was performed on thymocytes. These receptors were obtained from a girl under two years old with a congenital heart defect.

The CDR3 region has the DNA TGTGCCAGCAGCAGACAGGGGCTAGCCTACAATGAGCAGTTCTTC. Translation gives CASSRQGLAYNEQFF. The chain links TRBV5-4 to TRBJ2-1, with 8 nucleotides matching TRBD1. This CDR3 has 15 residues. Germline CDR1 and CDR2: SGHNT and YYREEE (reference sequence). Trimming took 4 bases from V and 2 from J; bases not matched to a gene: 5.

V is TRBV6-1 and J is TRBJ2-3; 10 bases map to TRBD2. Germline V lookup: CDR1 MNHNS, CDR2 SASEGT. The CDR3 is 16 amino acids. V lost 3 bases and J lost 2; bases outside the gene matches: 5. Here the CDR3 DNA reads TGTGCCAGCAGTGACGGGACTAGCGAGTACACAGATACGCAGTATTTT. Translation gives CASSDGTSEYTDTQYF.

The chain uses TRBV27 and TRBJ1-1; tentatively, D is TRBD1 (5 bases). The CDR3 length is 15 residues. Germline V lookup: CDR1 MNHEY, CDR2 SMNVEV (reference sequence). The V and J ends lost 5 bases and 0 bases respectively, with 13 bases between them. This CDR3 reads CASSNPTAMNTEAFF. CDR3 DNA: TGTGCCAGCAGTAACCCGACAGCCATGAACACTGAAGCTTTCTTT.

The chain combines TRBV5-4 with TRBJ2-7, with TRBD2 matching 8 bases. Trimming at V came to 4 bases and at J to 5 bases, leaving 8 bases not matched to a gene. CDR3 length: 14 residues. Germline values: CDR1 SGHNT, CDR2 YYREEE (reference sequence). The CDR3 spells CASSPLSGGHEQYF. The DNA of the CDR3 is TGTGCCAGCAGCCCCTTGAGCGGGGGCCACGAGCAGTACTTC. Together with reference TRBV5-4 and TRBJ2-7, the CDR3 gives the full variable domain: ETGVTQSPTHLIKTRGQQVTLRCSSQSGHNTVSWYQQALGQGPQFIFQYYREEENGRGNFPPRFSGLQFPNYSSELNVNALELDDSALYLCASSPLSGGHEQYFGPGTRLTVT.

The rearrangement uses TRBV10-3 and TRBJ1-2; D is perhaps TRBD1 (6 bases). V was trimmed by 4 bases and J by 7 bases, leaving 19 bases between them. The CDR3 is 15 residues long. CDR1 and CDR2 from the germline V gene are ENHRY and SYGVKD. The CDR3 nucleotides are TGTGCCATCAGTGCCCCAGGGCAGGGGCCTGGTGGCTACACCTTC. This gives the protein CAISAPGQGPGGYTF.

The genes are TRBV5-6 and TRBJ1-2; a possible D gene is TRBD1 (6 bases). The CDR3 loop spans 15 amino acids. CDR1 and CDR2 (germline): SGHDT, YYEEEE. The V gene lost 6 bases and the J gene lost 4 bases, with 19 bases spanning the gap. Written as DNA, the CDR3 is TGTGCCAGCACCATAAAGGGGGGGACGGGCTATGGCTACACCTTC. Translation: CASTIKGGTGYGYTF.

The genes are TRBV11-2 and TRBJ2-7; perhaps TRBD2 as D (6 bases). V was shortened by 2 bases and J by 3 bases, with 20 bases between the two germline ends. CDR3 length: 17 amino acids. The germline V gene has CDR1 SGHAT and CDR2 FQNNGV. The CDR3 loop reads CASSLSVGLPFIYEQYF. CDR3 nucleotide sequence: TGTGCCAGCAGCTTATCGGTGGGACTCCCCTTCATCTACGAGCAGTACTTC.

The chain uses TRBV29-1 and TRBJ1-5; the D is unclear. The CDR3 contains 10 residues. The germline V and J ends were trimmed by 6 bases and 6 bases, with 6 bases remaining between them. Per germline, CDR1 SQVTM and CDR2 ANQGSEA. The CDR3 DNA follows: TGCAGCGTGGAGTGTCAGCCCCAGCATTTT. Protein sequence: CSVECQPQHF.

The chain combines TRBV6-5 with TRBJ1-4; D might be TRBD1 (6 bases). V shed 0 bases and J shed 7 bases, with 15 bases lying between them. From germline, CDR1 is MNHEY and CDR2 SVGAGI. The CDR3 is 16 residues long. The CDR3 DNA sequence: TGTGCCAGCAGTTACTCGTTTCGGGGGGCAGGTGAAAAACTGTTTTTT. It codes for CASSYSFRGAGEKLFF.